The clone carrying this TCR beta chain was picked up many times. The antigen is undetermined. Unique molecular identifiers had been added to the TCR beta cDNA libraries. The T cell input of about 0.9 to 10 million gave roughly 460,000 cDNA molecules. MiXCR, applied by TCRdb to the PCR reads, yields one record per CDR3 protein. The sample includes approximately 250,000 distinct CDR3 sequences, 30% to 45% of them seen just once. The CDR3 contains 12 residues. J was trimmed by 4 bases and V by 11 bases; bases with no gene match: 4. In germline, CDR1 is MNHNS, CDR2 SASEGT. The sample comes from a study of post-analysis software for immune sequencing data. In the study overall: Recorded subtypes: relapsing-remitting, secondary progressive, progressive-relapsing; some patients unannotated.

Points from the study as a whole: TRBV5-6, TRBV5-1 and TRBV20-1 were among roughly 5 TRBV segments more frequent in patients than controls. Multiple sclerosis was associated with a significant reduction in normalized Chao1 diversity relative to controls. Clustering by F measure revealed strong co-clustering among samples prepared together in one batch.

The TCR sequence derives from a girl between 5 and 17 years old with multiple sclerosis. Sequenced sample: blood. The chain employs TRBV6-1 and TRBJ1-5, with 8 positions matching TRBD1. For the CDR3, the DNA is TGTGCCGGCGGGACAGGAAATCAGCCCCAGCATTTT. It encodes CAGGTGNQPQHF.